These 11 T cell receptor beta chains share one sample of origin, sequenced in a study of T cells in Graves' hyperthyroidism and ophthalmopathy. RNA transcripts yielded amplified TCR beta CDR3 regions. Carried out on the TCR CDR3, a first-round RT-PCR used the HTBI primer set. TCRdb processed the multiplex PCR reads anew with MiXCR; each CDR3 protein has one entry. The sample shows hundreds of thousands of distinct CDR3 sequences, roughly 14% of them seen only once. The sample taken for sequencing was blood. The receptors shown here come from a woman between 18 and 29 years old with Graves' hyperthyroidism.

At least ten counts were recorded for this clonotype. The chain employs TRBV7-9 and TRBJ2-3; possibly TRBD2 for D (5 bases). The V gene lost 8 bases and the J gene lost 2 bases, with 14 bases spanning the gap. The CDR3 is 14 amino acids. Germline CDR1 SEHNR, CDR2 FQNEAQ (reference sequence). The CDR3 protein is CASGHGLDTDTQYF. CDR3 sequence (DNA): TGTGCCAGCGGCCACGGACTTGACACAGATACGCAGTATTTT.

Ten or more counts support this clonotype. The chain has TRBV10-3 and TRBJ2-3, with a possible D match to TRBD2 (5 bases). The CDR3 has 13 residues. The V end was cut by 4 bases, the J end by 2 bases, with 7 bases between. Germline CDR1 reads ENHRY; CDR2 reads SYGVKD. In nucleotides, the CDR3 is TGTGCCATCAGTGTCCGGGACACAGATACGCAGTATTTT. Translation gives CAISVRDTDTQYF.

The table lists this clonotype with many counts. The chain links TRBV6-5 to TRBJ2-5; 7 nucleotides align to TRBD1. The trim removed 0 bases at V and 2 bases at J, leaving 0 bases unmatched. CDR3 length: 14 amino acids. CDR1 and CDR2 (germline): MNHEY, SVGAGI. The CDR3 sequence is CASSYSQGQETQYF. The CDR3 region has the DNA TGTGCCAGCAGTTACTCACAGGGGCAAGAGACCCAGTACTTC.

The sample holds a few counts of this clonotype. V gene TRBV9 combines with J gene TRBJ2-3; D remains unclear. The germline V gene has CDR1 SGDLS and CDR2 YYNGEE. This CDR3 contains 13 residues. Trimming took off 4 bases at V and 0 bases at J, with 6 bases between the two ends. The CDR3 bases are TGTGCCAGCAGCTACATTAGCACAGATACGCAGTATTTT. Protein: CASSYISTDTQYF.

The J gene is TRBJ1-3, the V gene TRBV19, with D tentatively TRBD1 (5 bases). Looked up from germline, CDR1 is LNHDA and CDR2 is SQIVND (reference sequence). The CDR3 extends over 15 amino acids. The V end was cut by 3 bases, the J end by 3 bases, with 12 bases between. DNA of the CDR3: TGTGCCAGTAGTATGGGCAGGGAAATTGGAAACACCATATATTTT. Its translation is CASSMGREIGNTIYF.

This chain uses TRBV6-1 with TRBJ1-5; 11 positions agree with TRBD1. CDR1 is MNHNS, CDR2 SASEGT, per germline. This CDR3 has 16 residues. J was trimmed by 2 bases and V by 5 bases; bases with no gene match: 5. In DNA form, the CDR3 reads TGTGCCAGCAGTCCCGGGACAGGGGGACGCAATCAGCCCCAGCATTTT. Its protein product is CASSPGTGGRNQPQHF.

This clonotype turned up a few times. The conserved phenylalanine or tryptophan normally closing the CDR3 is absent here, so this likely arose from a read error. V gene TRBV11-2 combines with J gene TRBJ2-7; 8 bases line up with TRBD1. V lost 2 bases, J lost 1 base, and 7 bases stayed unmatched. This CDR3 is built from 16 residues. Per germline, CDR1 SGHAT and CDR2 FQNNGV. DNA of the CDR3: TGTGCCAGCAGCTTACTCAGTGGACAGGGATCCTACGAGCAGTACCTC. Amino acids: CASSLLSGQGSYEQYL.

This clonotype has just a few counts. The V call is TRBV19, the J call TRBJ2-7; D remains unclear. This CDR3 has 14 residues. Germline CDR1 reads LNHDA; CDR2 reads SQIVND (reference sequence). V was shortened by 1 base and J by 5 bases, with 12 bases between the two germline ends. The CDR3 protein is CASSIAGRLHEQYF. In DNA form, the CDR3 reads TGTGCCAGTAGTATAGCGGGCAGGTTGCACGAGCAGTACTTC.

This clonotype has at least ten counts. The chain joins TRBV20-1 to TRBJ2-1; D may match TRBD1 or TRBD2 (6 bases each). V shed 3 bases and J shed 6 bases, with 15 bases lying between them. The CDR3 extends over 14 amino acids. CDR1 is DFQATT and CDR2 is SNEGSKA in the germline V gene (reference sequence). CDR3 in DNA: TGCAGTGCTAGCGGGTGGGGGGCTCGCAATGAGCAGTTCTTC. Protein: CSASGWGARNEQFF.

This clonotype has a single count. The chain couples TRBV6-2 or TRBV6-3 to TRBJ2-7, with D perhaps matching TRBD2 (6 bases). The germline gives CDR1 MNHEY, CDR2 SVGEGT. V lost 2 bases and J lost 1, with 12 bases in between. The CDR3 extends over 15 amino acids. The CDR3 reads CASSYGRGNSYEQYF. The CDR3 DNA reads as TGTGCCAGCAGTTACGGGCGGGGCAATTCCTACGAGCAGTACTTC.

This clonotype was recorded many times. V gene TRBV7-6 combines with J gene TRBJ2-3, with 9 bases lining up with TRBD2. The germline V gene has CDR1 SGHVS and CDR2 FNYEAQ. CDR3 length: 17 residues. V trimming: 5 bases; J trimming: 2 bases; junction bases outside the gene matches: 11. CDR3 protein: CASSPRGTSTHTDTQYF. The CDR3 DNA reads TGTGCCAGCAGCCCCCGCGGGACTAGCACTCACACAGATACGCAGTATTTT. Variable domain in full (rest from reference TRBV7-6 and TRBJ2-3): GAGVSQSPRYKVTKRGQDVALRCDPISGHVSLYWYRQALGQGPEFLTYFNYEAQQDKSGLPNDRFSAERPEGSISTLTIQRTEQRDSAMYRCASSPRGTSTHTDTQYFGPGTRLTVL.